The 5 T cell receptor beta chains reported below all come from one sample, sequenced in a study of blood T cell repertoires in COVID-19. Clones were read by immunoSEQ multiplex PCR, and TCRdb kept only the in-frame ones, dropping some. The sample shows tens of thousands of clones, around 80% of them seen only once. The sample consisted of peripheral blood. These receptors were obtained from a human donor in a cohort sampled during active COVID-19.

The genes are TRBV2 and TRBJ2-3; D perhaps matches TRBD2 (6 bases). CDR3 length: 16 residues. Germline lookup yields CDR1 SNHLY and CDR2 FYNNEI. V dropped 5 bases and J dropped 3 bases, with 18 bases sitting between them. The CDR3 protein is CASSLSAGRGTDTQYF. The CDR3 bases are TGTGCCAGCAGTCTGTCAGCGGGTCGGGGGACAGATACGCAGTATTTT.

CDR3 in amino acids: CASSLEASAYEQYF. Written as DNA, the CDR3 is TGTGCCAGCAGCTTAGAGGCTAGTGCCTACGAGCAGTACTTC. The gene calls are TRBV7-8 and TRBJ2-7; D is unresolved. The V gene's germline CDR1 is SGHVS and CDR2 FQNEAQ. Trimming took off 1 base at V and 2 bases at J, with 9 bases between the two ends. The CDR3 has 14 residues.

This clone was seen only once. The chain is built from TRBV2 and TRBJ2-7; TRBD1 aligns across 9 bases. The V segment lost 5 bases and the J segment 3 bases; nucleotides outside the gene matches: 14. Germline V lookup: CDR1 SNHLY, CDR2 FYNNEI. CDR3 size: 17 residues. The CDR3: CASSWDRVTLRVYEQYF. The DNA for the CDR3 is TGTGCCAGCAGTTGGGACAGGGTGACATTACGAGTCTACGAGCAGTACTTC.

V is TRBV24-1 and J is TRBJ2-7, with TRBD1 as a possible D gene (6 bases). V dropped 8 bases and J dropped 0 bases, with 16 bases sitting between them. The CDR3 loop spans 15 amino acids. From germline, CDR1 is KGHDR and CDR2 SFDVKD. The CDR3 DNA follows: TGTGCCACCAACGTGACAGGTTTCCGCTCCTACGAGCAGTACTTC. Amino acids: CATNVTGFRSYEQYF.

The chain uses TRBV6-4 and TRBJ1-5; D remains ambiguous. Germline V gene sequence: CDR1 MRHNA, CDR2 SNTAGT. This CDR3 is built from 14 residues. V was shortened by 3 bases and J by 6 bases, with 12 bases between the two germline ends. Written as DNA, the CDR3 is TGTGCCAGCAGTGAGACCGAGGGTCGTCAGCCCCAGCATTTT. Its protein is CASSETEGRQPQHF.